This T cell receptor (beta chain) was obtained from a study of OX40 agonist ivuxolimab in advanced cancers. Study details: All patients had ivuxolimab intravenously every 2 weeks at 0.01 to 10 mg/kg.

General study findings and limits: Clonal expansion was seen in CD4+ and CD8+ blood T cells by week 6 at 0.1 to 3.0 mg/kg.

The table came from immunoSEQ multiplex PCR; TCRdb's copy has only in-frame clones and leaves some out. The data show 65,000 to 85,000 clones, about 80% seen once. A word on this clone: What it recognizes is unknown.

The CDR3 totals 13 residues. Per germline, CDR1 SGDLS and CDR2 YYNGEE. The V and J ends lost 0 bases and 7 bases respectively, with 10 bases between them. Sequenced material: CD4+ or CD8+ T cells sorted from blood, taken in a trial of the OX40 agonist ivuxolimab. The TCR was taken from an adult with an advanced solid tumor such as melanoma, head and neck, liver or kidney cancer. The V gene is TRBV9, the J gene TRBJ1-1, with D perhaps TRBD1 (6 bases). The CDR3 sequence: CASSVGATGEAFF. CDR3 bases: TGTGCCAGCAGCGTAGGAGCGACAGGTGAAGCTTTCTTT.